The 7 T cell receptor beta chains below come from one sample, sequenced in a study of technical replicates of blood from several donors. TCRdb's copy holds only in-frame clones and misses some; the assay was immunoSEQ multiplex PCR. The data contain more than 90,000 clones, roughly 96% of them singletons. The sequenced sample consisted of T cells isolated from PBMCs. The receptors here all came from a human donor in good health.

V gene TRBV4-2 combines with J gene TRBJ2-7, with D possibly TRBD2 on 6 matching bases. Trimming took off 0 bases at V and 7 bases at J, with 19 bases between the two ends. Per the germline V gene, CDR1 is LGHNA and CDR2 is YNFKEQ. The CDR3 consists of 16 residues. CDR3 region: CASSQDSLASSSEQYF. CDR3 coding DNA: TGTGCCAGCAGCCAAGATTCACTAGCAAGTTCGAGTGAGCAGTACTTC.

V gene TRBV27 combines with J gene TRBJ1-5; D may be TRBD1 (5 bases). Trimming stripped 5 bases from V and 1 base from J, with 18 bases between. Germline lookup yields CDR1 MNHEY and CDR2 SMNVEV (reference sequence). The CDR3 length is 17 residues. For the CDR3, the DNA is TGTGCCAGCAGTCCATATCGGGGGTTTCAGAGCAATCAGCCCCAGCATTTT. Translated, it gives CASSPYRGFQSNQPQHF.

This clone was recorded only once. This chain uses TRBV4-1 with TRBJ2-3; 11 bases align to TRBD2. Germline V gene data show CDR1 as MGHRA and CDR2 as YSYEKL. V shed 2 bases and J 5 bases; nucleotides not matched to a gene: 3. The CDR3 runs to 15 residues. Written as DNA, the CDR3 is TGCGCCAGCAGCCAACTAGCGGGAGGTTTAGATACGCAGTATTTT. Translation: CASSQLAGGLDTQYF.

About this clone: Distinct nucleotide sequences in the sample also encode this CDR3. The V call is TRBV27, the J call TRBJ1-4; no firm D call. Germline V gives CDR1 MNHEY, CDR2 SMNVEV (reference sequence). The V end was cut by 3 bases, the J end by 5 bases, with 7 bases between. The CDR3 is 13 residues long. The CDR3 sequence: CASSLGRNEKLFF. The CDR3 bases are TGTGCCAGCAGTTTGGGCAGGAATGAAAAACTGTTTTTT.

This clone was seen once. This chain joins TRBV2 and TRBJ1-1, with TRBD1 as a possible D gene (5 bases). Between the trimmed V and J ends, which lost 7 bases and 5 bases, there was a span of 14 bases. CDR1 and CDR2 from the germline V gene are SNHLY and FYNNEI. The CDR3 extends over 13 amino acids. This chain's CDR3 is CASKGHVLTEAFF. CDR3 DNA: TGTGCCAGCAAAGGACATGTGTTAACTGAAGCTTTCTTT.

V usage is TRBV18 and J usage is TRBJ2-3; TRBD1 matches at 9 bases. The CDR3 has 15 residues. CDR1 is KGHSH, CDR2 LQKENI, per germline. Losses at the gene ends were 4 bases for V and 6 bases for J; bases not matched to a gene: 8. The CDR3 sequence is CASSLRQGGMDTQYF. CDR3 nucleotide sequence: TGTGCCAGCTCACTACGACAGGGGGGCATGGATACGCAGTATTTT.

This chain uses TRBV19 with TRBJ1-5; unclear D gene. CDR1 and CDR2 from the germline V gene are LNHDA and SQIVND (reference sequence). V shed 5 bases and J shed 6 bases, with 14 bases lying between them. The CDR3 is made up of 14 amino acids. The CDR3 coding sequence is TGTGCCAGTAGTCGGAGCGGGGTCGGTCAGCCCCAGCATTTT. This sequence encodes CASSRSGVGQPQHF.